Listed here are 9 T cell receptor beta chains from one sample, sequenced in a study of T cells after somatic rescue of genetic block. The method was immunoSEQ multiplex PCR; TCRdb's version includes in-frame clones alone and lacks a portion of them. The table records about 63,000 clones, about 92% of them present only once. Sequencing used peripheral blood mononuclear cells (PBMCs). These receptors were taken from a man aged 40-49 years.

V gene TRBV5-6 combines with J gene TRBJ2-2, with no clear D. The CDR3 sequence is 16 residues long. V gave up 0 bases and J gave up 0 bases, with 9 bases separating them. The germline gives CDR1 SGHDT, CDR2 YYEEEE. The CDR3 sequence is CASSLVGSANTGELFF. CDR3 bases: TGTGCCAGCAGCTTGGTTGGGTCTGCGAACACCGGGGAGCTGTTTTTT.

The gene calls are TRBV7-2 and TRBJ2-1, with D possibly matching TRBD1 (5 bases). Trimming stripped 1 base from V and 8 bases from J, with 12 bases between. The CDR3 sequence is 14 residues long. Germline-derived CDR1 and CDR2 are SGHTA and FQGNSA. Here the CDR3 reads CASSLGVQGDEQFF. The CDR3 DNA is TGTGCCAGCAGCTTAGGGGTTCAGGGCGATGAGCAGTTCTTC.

The chain joins TRBV7-2 to TRBJ1-3; the D gene is possibly TRBD1 (5 bases). The germline V and J ends were trimmed by 1 base and 7 bases, with 14 bases remaining between them. Germline V CDR1 and CDR2: SGHTA, FQGNSA. The CDR3 consists of 15 residues. CDR3 nucleotide sequence: TGTGCCAGCAGCTTAGACAGGTCCACCGCGAACACCATATATTTT. Translated, it gives CASSLDRSTANTIYF.

V gene TRBV13 combines with J gene TRBJ2-7, with 11 bases identical to TRBD2. CDR1 is PRHDT and CDR2 is FYEKMQ in the germline V gene (reference sequence). Unmatched junction bases numbered 5, after V lost 5 bases and J lost 2 bases. CDR3 length: 15 residues. The DNA for the CDR3 is TGTGCCAGCAGCATGACTAGCGGGAATCCCTACGAGCAGTACTTC. Translated, it gives CASSMTSGNPYEQYF. Filled out from reference TRBV13 and TRBJ2-7, the complete variable domain reads AAGVIQSPRHLIKEKRETATLKCYPIPRHDTVYWYQQGPGQDPQFLISFYEKMQSDKGSIPDRFSAQQFSDYHSELNMSSLELGDSALYFCASSMTSGNPYEQYFGPGTRLTVT.

The chain uses TRBV6-4 and TRBJ2-5, with no clear D. This CDR3 is built from 11 residues. V shed 7 bases and J shed 6 bases, with 9 bases lying between them. CDR1 is MRHNA and CDR2 is SNTAGT in the germline V gene. In DNA, the CDR3 is TGTGCCAGCATCCACACGAAGACCCAGTACTTC. Its translation: CASIHTKTQYF.

The V gene is TRBV9, the J gene TRBJ2-5, with 8 bases that match TRBD2. Germline values: CDR1 SGDLS, CDR2 YYNGEE. The CDR3 is 16 residues long. V lost 1 base, J lost 5 bases, and 10 bases stayed unmatched. The CDR3 DNA sequence: TGTGCCAGCAGCGTATCGTCGGCGGGAGGACAGGAGACCCAGTACTTC. Translating it yields CASSVSSAGGQETQYF.

The chain couples TRBV27 to TRBJ2-1; 9 positions agree with TRBD1. V gave up 7 bases and J gave up 0 bases; unmatched junction bases: 4. The CDR3 spans 15 residues. Germline V CDR1 and CDR2: MNHEY, SMNVEV (reference sequence). CDR3 DNA: TGTGCCAGCAAAGACAGGGGGAGCTCCTACAATGAGCAGTTCTTC. Protein sequence: CASKDRGSSYNEQFF.

This sequence joins TRBV4-1 and TRBJ1-5; 8 positions agree with TRBD1. Germline V lookup: CDR1 MGHRA, CDR2 YSYEKL. The trim removed 1 base at V and 2 bases at J, leaving 1 base unmatched. The CDR3 consists of 15 residues. CDR3 protein: CASSQVQGGNQPQHF. CDR3 sequence (DNA): TGCGCCAGCAGCCAAGTACAGGGGGGCAATCAGCCCCAGCATTTT.

This chain joins TRBV5-1 and TRBJ2-5; 7 nucleotides match TRBD1. V lost 4 bases to trimming and J lost 2 bases; unmatched junction nucleotides: 2. The CDR3 loop spans 13 amino acids. The germline gives CDR1 SGHRS, CDR2 YFSETQ. CDR3 in DNA: TGCGCCAGCAGCAAGGGACAGCAAGAGACCCAGTACTTC. Protein product: CASSKGQQETQYF.